The 11 T cell receptor beta chains below were found in one sample sequenced in a study of siplizumab effects on memory and regulatory T cells. Here immunoSEQ multiplex PCR was the method, and the copy in TCRdb shows in-frame clones only, minus some. The sample consists of roughly 82,000 clones, approximately 90% of them appearing once. Specimen: Tregs sorted from blood. All receptors derive from a human donor in good health.

The chain employs TRBV28 and TRBJ2-1; D is possibly TRBD2 (6 bases). Germline V gene lookup returns CDR1 MDHEN and CDR2 SYDVKM. Trimming took 7 bases from V and 6 from J, leaving 13 bases between them. The CDR3 runs 13 residues. The chain's CDR3 is CASIPGTLNEQFF. The CDR3 coding sequence is TGTGCCAGCATCCCCGGGACTCTCAATGAGCAGTTCTTC. Based on the CDR3 plus reference TRBV28 and TRBJ2-1, the full variable domain is DVKVTQSSRYLVKRTGEKVFLECVQDMDHENMFWYRQDPGLGLRLIYFSYDVKMKEKGDIPEGYSVSREKKERFSLILESASTNQTSMYLCASIPGTLNEQFFGPGTRLTVL.

The V and J genes are TRBV19 and TRBJ2-7; 8 nucleotides align to TRBD1. The germline gives CDR1 LNHDA, CDR2 SQIVND (reference sequence). The trim removed 7 bases at V and 6 bases at J, leaving 11 bases unmatched. The CDR3 is 14 amino acids. CDR3 in DNA: TGTGCCAGTACTGTGACAGGGGCGTCTGGCGAGCAGTACTTC. Translation gives CASTVTGASGEQYF.

V and J are TRBV10-3 and TRBJ2-5; D is perhaps TRBD2 (6 bases). The CDR3 extends over 14 amino acids. V gave up 4 bases and J gave up 5 bases, with 14 bases separating them. Germline V gene data show CDR1 as ENHRY and CDR2 as SYGVKD. The chain's CDR3 is CAISAWPEGETQYF. The CDR3 DNA is TGTGCCATCAGTGCCTGGCCGGAGGGGGAGACCCAGTACTTC.

V is TRBV6-5 and J is TRBJ1-2, with D unclear. V lost 5 bases and J lost 8, with 15 bases in between. The CDR3 is 13 residues long. Germline lookup yields CDR1 MNHEY and CDR2 SVGAGI. The CDR3 nucleotides read TGTGCCAGCAGTGGTTGGGCGGGGAAAGGCTACACCTTC. Protein product: CASSGWAGKGYTF.

The CDR3 nucleotides read TGTGCCAGTAGTATATTCGGCGGGGACAGAGAATTTTATGGCTACACCTTC. This codes for CASSIFGGDREFYGYTF. This rearrangement joins TRBV19 to TRBJ1-2, with 7 bases fitting TRBD1. Trimming took 2 bases from V and 5 from J; bases not matched to a gene: 14. The CDR3 spans 17 residues. CDR1 and CDR2 (germline): LNHDA, SQIVND (reference sequence).

The V and J genes are TRBV5-4 and TRBJ1-2, with D perhaps TRBD1 (5 bases). Germline loops: CDR1 SGHNT, CDR2 YYREEE (reference sequence). The germline V and J ends were trimmed by 4 bases and 4 bases, with 14 bases remaining between them. CDR3 length: 14 residues. For the CDR3, the DNA is TGTGCCAGCAGCCTAACAGGAGTTACCTATGGCTACACCTTC. Translated: CASSLTGVTYGYTF.

On this clone itself: This may stem from a read error, because a much larger clone lies one nucleotide away. The chain is built from TRBV11-2 and TRBJ1-1, with no clear D. The CDR3 is 14 residues long. V lost 1 base to trimming and J lost 1 base, with 7 bases between them. The germline gives CDR1 SGHAT, CDR2 FQNNGV. CDR3 DNA: TGTGCCAGCAGCTTAGGGGCGCGGAACACTGAAGCTTTCTTT. This encodes CASSLGARNTEAFF.

This chain joins TRBV27 and TRBJ1-2; D remains unclear. Trimming left V 6 bases short and J 0 bases short, with 11 bases between. Germline assignment: CDR1 MNHEY and CDR2 SMNVEV (reference sequence). The CDR3 covers 14 residues. The CDR3 sequence: CASSPGGANYGYTF. The CDR3 bases are TGTGCCAGCAGCCCCGGCGGGGCTAACTATGGCTACACCTTC.

This chain joins TRBV5-1 and TRBJ2-1; a weak D match, TRBD2 (6 bases). This CDR3 contains 15 residues. The V end lost 4 bases, the J end lost 0 bases, and 11 bases lay between the germline ends. Germline V lookup: CDR1 SGHRS, CDR2 YFSETQ. CDR3: CASSLGGVSYNEQFF. Written as DNA, the CDR3 is TGCGCCAGCAGCCTCGGGGGAGTCTCCTACAATGAGCAGTTCTTC.

The chain employs TRBV15 and TRBJ2-7, with D possibly being TRBD1 or TRBD2 (5 bases each). The CDR3 spans 13 residues. V was cut by 1 base and J by 7 bases, with 11 bases left in between. Germline V gene lookup returns CDR1 LNHNV and CDR2 YYDKDF (reference sequence). CDR3 nucleotide sequence: TGTGCCACCAGCAGAGTCGGGGCAGGAGAGCAGTACTTC. This encodes CATSRVGAGEQYF.

The J gene is TRBJ1-2, the V gene TRBV6-1; 8 nucleotides align to TRBD1. Germline CDR1 reads MNHNS; CDR2 reads SASEGT. Trimming took 6 bases from V and 12 from J; bases not matched to a gene: 9. There are 12 residues in the CDR3. DNA for the CDR3: TGTGCCAGCAGCACGCGGACAGGGAAGCACACCTTC. This sequence encodes CASSTRTGKHTF.